This entry concerns a single TCR beta chain. Its antigen is undetermined. TCRdb analysed the PCR reads with MiXCR anew, one entry per CDR3 protein. This table holds more than 450,000 distinct CDR3 sequences, about a fifth found once. This record comes from a study of molecular identifiers for immune sequencing clone quantification. The study, taken as a whole, reports: Should identical TCR molecules share a barcode, the sizes of highly expanded clones could be underestimated.

CDR1 SEHNR and CDR2 FQNEAQ come from the germline V gene (reference sequence). V lost 3 bases, J lost 0 bases, and 15 bases lay in between. The CDR3 extends over 17 amino acids. The sequenced sample consisted of naive CD8+ T cells from blood, with Jurkat cell RNA spiked in. The sample's subset: FACS-sorted CD8+CD4-CCR7+CD45RA+ naive T cells. The receptor's source is a human donor in good health. Some libraries in this study had Jurkat cell RNA spiked in. The chain has TRBV7-9 and TRBJ2-1; D is ambiguous. CDR3 region: CASSFPQLGTSYNEQFF. As DNA, the CDR3 is TGTGCCAGCAGCTTCCCCCAACTTGGAACCTCCTACAATGAGCAGTTCTTC.